The present entry profiles one T cell receptor (beta chain) with its context. Its antigen remains unidentified. Subjects aged 18 to 65 presented with newly diagnosed hyperthyroidism of less than 2 months' duration. CDR3 length: 17 amino acids. Trimming left V 4 bases short and J 0 bases short, with 19 bases between. Germline V lookup: CDR1 SQVTM, CDR2 ANQGSEA. RNA transcripts gave rise to amplified TCR beta CDR3 regions. TCR CDR3 regions were first amplified by RT-PCR with HTBI primers. TCRdb redid the calling of the multiplex PCR reads with MiXCR, one entry per CDR3 protein. The sample has 550,000 to 800,000 distinct CDR3 sequences, around a sixth seen once; the top ten hold about 14%. These data come from a study of T cells in Graves' hyperthyroidism and ophthalmopathy. Study in general: Peripheral blood sampling occurred at initial diagnosis, before any treatment.

Findings and caveats of the study: Researchers found most expanded thyroid clonotypes above 0.001 in blood as well.

The chain links TRBV29-1 to TRBJ1-3; possible D gene TRBD1, 5 bases. The sequence came from a man aged 50-60 years with Graves' hyperthyroidism. The sequencing input was blood. DNA of the CDR3: TGCAGCGTTGCCCCCGCGGCAGGGACCAGCTCTGGAAACACCATATATTTT. Its translation: CSVAPAAGTSSGNTIYF.